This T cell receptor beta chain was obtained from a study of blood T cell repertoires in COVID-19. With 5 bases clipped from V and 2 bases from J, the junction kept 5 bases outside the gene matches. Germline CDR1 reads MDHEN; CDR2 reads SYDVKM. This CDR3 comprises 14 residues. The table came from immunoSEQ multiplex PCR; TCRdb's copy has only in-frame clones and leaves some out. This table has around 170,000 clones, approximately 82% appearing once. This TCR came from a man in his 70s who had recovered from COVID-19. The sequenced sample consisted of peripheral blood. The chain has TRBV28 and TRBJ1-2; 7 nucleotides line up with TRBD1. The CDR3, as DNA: TGTGCCAGCAGTGTCGTACAGGGGAACTATGGCTACACCTTC. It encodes CASSVVQGNYGYTF.